A selection of T cell receptor beta chains follows, all from one sample in a study of regulatory T cells in long-lasting Graves disease. TCRdb used MiXCR to reprocess the multiplex PCR reads, holding one entry per CDR3 protein. The repertoire includes over 500,000 distinct CDR3 sequences, around 15% of them detected once, and around a sixth sits in the top ten. The data also belong to a second study, concerning T cells in Graves' hyperthyroidism and ophthalmopathy.

The source material was peripheral blood mononuclear cells (PBMCs), sampled at new diagnosis, from a patient treated with antithyroid drugs. Receptor source: a woman aged 25 to 39 with Graves disease. CDR3s include the opening cysteine and the closing phenylalanine or tryptophan. The D gene is left open where the match is weak. Part of the rows lack a size; the others show once, few, many or a class for expanded clones.

cdr3_nt: TGTGCCAGCAGTCCTTTGGGACCGAGCGGGTTAGAAACCCAGCATTTT
cdr3_aa: CASSPLGPSGLETQHF
v_call: TRBV12-3/TRBV12-4
cdr3_length: 16
clone_size: many
d_call: -
j_call: TRBJ1-5

cdr3_nt: TGCAGCGTCCGGCTAGAGGATCAGCCCCAGCATTTT
cdr3_aa: CSVRLEDQPQHF
v_call: TRBV29-1
cdr3_length: 12
clone_size: few
d_call: -
j_call: TRBJ1-5

cdr3_nt: TGTGCCAGCAGTCGACAGTCCCCCTACGAGCAGTACTTC
cdr3_aa: CASSRQSPYEQYF
v_call: TRBV6-1
cdr3_length: 13
clone_size: -
d_call: -
j_call: TRBJ2-7

cdr3_nt: TGTGCCAGCGGGACAGGGGTATCACCCCTCCACTTT
cdr3_aa: CASGTGVSPLHF
v_call: TRBV28
cdr3_length: 12
clone_size: many
d_call: TRBD1
j_call: TRBJ1-6

cdr3_nt: TGTGCCAGCAGCTTAATTCCGGAGGGGACCCAGTACTTC
cdr3_aa: CASSLIPEGTQYF
v_call: TRBV7-3
cdr3_length: 13
clone_size: many
d_call: -
j_call: TRBJ2-5

cdr3_nt: TGTGCCAGCAGCTTAGAACGACAGGTTTTCACTGAAGCTTTCTTT
cdr3_aa: CASSLERQVFTEAFF
v_call: TRBV7-9
cdr3_length: 15
clone_size: many
d_call: -
j_call: TRBJ1-1

cdr3_nt: TGTGCCAGCAGTGAAAGGCGGAATATCCCCGGGGATACGCAGTATTTT
cdr3_aa: CASSERRNIPGDTQYF
v_call: TRBV6-4
cdr3_length: 16
clone_size: -
d_call: -
j_call: TRBJ2-3

cdr3_nt: TGTGCCAGCAGCCAAGTGGACAGCTATGGCTACACCTTC
cdr3_aa: CASSQVDSYGYTF
v_call: TRBV3-1
cdr3_length: 13
clone_size: -
d_call: -
j_call: TRBJ1-2

cdr3_nt: TGTGCCAGCAGTTTCAGCGGGAGAGTGTGGGAGACCCAGTACTTC
cdr3_aa: CASSFSGRVWETQYF
v_call: TRBV28
cdr3_length: 15
clone_size: many
d_call: TRBD2
j_call: TRBJ2-5

cdr3_nt: TGCAGTGCTAGAGATCCGCAGGCCCTGGAGACCCAGTACTTC
cdr3_aa: CSARDPQALETQYF
v_call: TRBV20-1
cdr3_length: 14
clone_size: -
d_call: -
j_call: TRBJ2-5

cdr3_nt: TGCAGTGCTAGAGATTTTATTAGCGGGAGTCCTGAGTACTCCTACAATGAGCAGTTCTTC
cdr3_aa: CSARDFISGSPEYSYNEQFF
v_call: TRBV20-1
cdr3_length: 20
clone_size: few
d_call: TRBD2
j_call: TRBJ2-1

cdr3_nt: TGCGCCAGCAGCTGGGGGGTCGGGGACTACCAAGAGACCCAGTACTTC
cdr3_aa: CASSWGVGDYQETQYF
v_call: TRBV5-1
cdr3_length: 16
clone_size: few
d_call: -
j_call: TRBJ2-5

cdr3_nt: TGTGCCAGCAACATCAGGGATAGCGGGACCCAGTACTTC
cdr3_aa: CASNIRDSGTQYF
v_call: TRBV5-6
cdr3_length: 13
clone_size: -
d_call: -
j_call: TRBJ2-5

cdr3_nt: TGTGCCAGACAGGGGCCCCAGCATTTT
cdr3_aa: CARQGPQHF
v_call: TRBV6-1
cdr3_length: 9
clone_size: few
d_call: -
j_call: TRBJ1-5

cdr3_nt: TGTGCCTGGAGTGAGAAGGGGACAGGGGATGAAAAACTGTTTTTT
cdr3_aa: CAWSEKGTGDEKLFF
v_call: TRBV30
cdr3_length: 15
clone_size: -
d_call: TRBD1
j_call: TRBJ1-4

cdr3_nt: TGCAGTGCTAGAGATCCCCGGCTAGCGGGAGTGAACATTCAGTACTTC
cdr3_aa: CSARDPRLAGVNIQYF
v_call: TRBV20-1
cdr3_length: 16
clone_size: -
d_call: TRBD2
j_call: TRBJ2-4